One and the same sample provided the 21 T cell receptor beta chains below, sequenced in a study of cytomegalovirus exposure and HLA in healthy donors. The PCR had 60 Vbeta and 13 Jbeta primers. The assay was immunoSEQ multiplex PCR, and TCRdb's table has in-frame clones only and misses some. The sample lists 95,000 to 150,000 clones, 63% occurring once. Sequencing was carried out using PBMCs. Receptor source: a man aged 40-50 years in good health and CMV-seropositive.

V and J are TRBV4-1 and TRBJ1-2; TRBD1 might be the D (5 bases). The V gene lost 6 bases and the J gene lost 7 bases, with 9 bases spanning the gap. Germline CDR1 and CDR2: MGHRA and YSYEKL. This CDR3 region has 11 residues. As DNA, the CDR3 is TGCGCCAGCAGGCTAGGGGTTGGCTACACCTTC. It encodes CASRLGVGYTF.

The sample holds a few counts of this clone. The chain uses TRBV19 and TRBJ1-1, with unresolved D. Germline values: CDR1 LNHDA, CDR2 SQIVND (reference sequence). This CDR3 contains 14 residues. V lost 6 bases, J lost 1 base, and 12 bases lay in between. This CDR3 is CASRRGLTNTEAFF. CDR3 in DNA: TGTGCCAGTAGGAGAGGTCTGACGAACACTGAAGCTTTCTTT.

V is TRBV5-5 and J is TRBJ2-5, with TRBD2 matching 8 bases. Trimming removed 0 bases from V and 5 bases from J; junction bases left unmatched: 0. Germline CDR1 is SGHKS and CDR2 is YYEKEE (reference sequence). The CDR3 extends over 13 amino acids. The DNA of the CDR3 is TGTGCCAGCAGCTTGGGCGGGGGGGAGACCCAGTACTTC. Its protein is CASSLGGGETQYF. The variable domain in full, completed from reference TRBV5-5 and TRBJ2-5, reads DAGVTQSPTHLIKTRGQQVTLRCSPISGHKSVSWYQQVLGQGPQFIFQYYEKEERGRGNFPDRFSARQFPNYSSELNVNALLLGDSALYLCASSLGGGETQYFGPGTRLLVL.

The genes are TRBV5-1 and TRBJ2-3; TRBD2 aligns across 13 bases. This CDR3 is built from 16 residues. J lost 0 bases, V lost 5 bases, and 3 bases had no gene match. CDR1 and CDR2 (germline): SGHRS, YFSETQ. The CDR3 DNA reads as TGCGCCAGCAGGGGACTAGCGGGGTTTAGCACAGATACGCAGTATTTT. Protein: CASRGLAGFSTDTQYF. Filled out from reference TRBV5-1 and TRBJ2-3, the complete variable domain reads KAGVTQTPRYLIKTRGQQVTLSCSPISGHRSVSWYQQTPGQGLQFLFEYFSETQRNKGNFPGRFSGRQFSNSRSEMNVSTLELGDSALYLCASRGLAGFSTDTQYFGPGTRLTVL.

This clone was detected only a few times. V and J are TRBV7-2 and TRBJ2-1; D not resolved. There are 13 residues in the CDR3. From germline, CDR1 is SGHTA and CDR2 FQGNSA. V was trimmed by 1 base and J by 5 bases, leaving 6 bases between them. The CDR3 here is CASSLGLNNEQFF. CDR3 DNA sequence: TGTGCCAGCAGCTTAGGACTTAACAATGAGCAGTTCTTC.

This chain joins TRBV5-1 and TRBJ2-7; a possible D gene is TRBD1 (9 bases). The CDR3 has 16 residues. The germline V and J ends were trimmed by 5 bases and 4 bases, with 22 bases remaining between them. Germline values: CDR1 SGHRS, CDR2 YFSETQ. The CDR3 DNA follows: TGCGCCAGCAGGACAGGGGGACGGGAGGGCCGGTACGAGCAGTACTTC. Its translation: CASRTGGREGRYEQYF.

Written as DNA, the CDR3 is TGTGCCAGCAGCCAATCGGTGAGACATAGCTACGAGCAGTACTTC. The encoded protein is CASSQSVRHSYEQYF. J is TRBJ2-7 and V is TRBV16; no firm D call. V lost 0 bases and J 3 bases, leaving 12 bases between the germline ends. Looked up from germline, CDR1 is KGHSY and CDR2 is FQNENV. CDR3 length: 15 amino acids. Together with reference TRBV16 and TRBJ2-7, the CDR3 gives the full variable domain: GEEVAQTPKHLVRGEGQKAKLYCAPIKGHSYVFWYQQVLKNEFKFLISFQNENVFDETGMPKERFSAKCLPNSPCSLEIQATKLEDSAVYFCASSQSVRHSYEQYFGPGTRLTVT.

V and J are TRBV5-1 and TRBJ2-3; 10 bases agree with TRBD2. V lost 5 bases, J lost 1 base, and 4 bases stayed unmatched. Germline V gene lookup returns CDR1 SGHRS and CDR2 YFSETQ. CDR3 length: 15 residues. The CDR3 here is CASSWSGGGTDTQYF. The DNA for the CDR3 is TGCGCCAGCAGTTGGAGCGGGGGGGGCACAGATACGCAGTATTTT. Using reference TRBV5-1 and TRBJ2-3 for the parts outside the CDR3, the full variable domain is KAGVTQTPRYLIKTRGQQVTLSCSPISGHRSVSWYQQTPGQGLQFLFEYFSETQRNKGNFPGRFSGRQFSNSRSEMNVSTLELGDSALYLCASSWSGGGTDTQYFGPGTRLTVL.

The chain has TRBV5-4 and TRBJ2-3, with D maybe TRBD1 (6 bases). V lost 0 bases and J 4 bases, leaving 12 bases between the germline ends. The CDR3 sequence is 15 residues long. Germline CDR1 reads SGHNT; CDR2 reads YYREEE (reference sequence). CDR3 protein: CASSLGGGTPDTQYF. The CDR3 coding sequence is TGTGCCAGCAGCTTGGGAGGGGGTACTCCAGATACGCAGTATTTT. The variable domain in full, with the rest retrieved from reference TRBV5-4 and TRBJ2-3, is ETGVTQSPTHLIKTRGQQVTLRCSSQSGHNTVSWYQQALGQGPQFIFQYYREEENGRGNFPPRFSGLQFPNYSSELNVNALELDDSALYLCASSLGGGTPDTQYFGPGTRLTVL.

This clone was counted a few times. This sequence joins TRBV6-5 and TRBJ1-1; D is perhaps TRBD1 (6 bases). This CDR3 is built from 14 residues. Germline V CDR1 and CDR2: MNHEY, SVGAGI. Between the trimmed V and J ends, which lost 8 bases and 0 bases, there was a span of 13 bases. CDR3 sequence reads: CASGTRGMNTEAFF. The CDR3 DNA is TGTGCCAGCGGCACCAGGGGCATGAACACTGAAGCTTTCTTT.

The chain is built from TRBV29-1 and TRBJ2-1; TRBD2 matches at 8 bases. CDR1 is SQVTM, CDR2 ANQGSEA, per germline. The CDR3 is 14 residues long. The CDR3 reads CSLGGLAGRNEQFF. CDR3 DNA sequence: TGCAGTCTCGGCGGGCTAGCGGGCCGCAATGAGCAGTTCTTC.

This clone was seen more than once but under ten times. This sequence joins TRBV10-2 and TRBJ2-2; maybe TRBD1 (6 bases). This CDR3 spans 14 amino acids. The V gene's germline CDR1 is WSHSY and CDR2 SAAADI. V lost 6 bases, J lost 4 bases, and 12 bases lay in between. The CDR3 protein is CASRNRVGTGELFF. DNA for the CDR3: TGCGCCAGCAGAAACAGGGTGGGCACCGGGGAGCTGTTTTTT.

The rearrangement joins TRBV28 to TRBJ2-2; TRBD1 is a possible D gene (6 bases). V lost 2 bases to trimming and J lost 0 bases, with 13 bases between them. This CDR3 is 17 amino acids long. Germline values: CDR1 MDHEN, CDR2 SYDVKM. The CDR3 here is CASSLPGVWTNTGELFF. CDR3 bases: TGTGCCAGCAGTTTACCAGGGGTTTGGACGAACACCGGGGAGCTGTTTTTT.

As regards this clone: A junction boundary mismatches the germline segment, possibly from a read error. In nucleotides, the CDR3 is TGTGCCAGCACCGGCCCGCGGGGGCCCTACAGCTCCTACGAGCAGTACTTT. Translating it yields CASTGPRGPYSSYEQYF. V gene TRBV13 combines with J gene TRBJ2-7; weak D call: TRBD2 (7 bases). Germline V gene sequence: CDR1 PRHDT, CDR2 FYEKMQ (reference sequence). The CDR3 has 17 residues. Together with reference TRBV13 and TRBJ2-7, the CDR3 gives the full variable domain: AAGVIQSPRHLIKEKRETATLKCYPIPRHDTVYWYQQGPGQDPQFLISFYEKMQSDKGSIPDRFSAQQFSDYHSELNMSSLELGDSALYFCASTGPRGPYSSYEQYFGPGTRLTVT.

The chain uses TRBV18 and TRBJ2-5; 7 bases fit TRBD2. From germline, CDR1 is KGHSH and CDR2 LQKENI. V dropped 6 bases and J dropped 4; count of bases not matched to a gene: 5. The CDR3 has 13 amino acids. CDR3 nucleotides: TGTGCCAGCTCCTGGGTAGCGGGAGAGACCCAGTACTTC. This codes for CASSWVAGETQYF.

The gene calls are TRBV7-2 and TRBJ1-2, with 7 bases aligning to TRBD1. The CDR3 loop spans 14 amino acids. V gave up 5 bases and J gave up 5 bases; unmatched junction bases: 8. Germline values: CDR1 SGHTA, CDR2 FQGNSA. The CDR3 bases are TGTGCCAGCAGCCCTGGGGACAGCGCATATGGCTACACCTTC. Protein sequence: CASSPGDSAYGYTF.

The table lists this clone with a count of one. The V and J genes are TRBV5-8 and TRBJ1-4, with D possibly matching TRBD1 (5 bases). Germline-derived CDR1 and CDR2 are SGHTS and YDEGEE. Trimming took 2 bases from V and 5 from J, leaving 16 bases between them. The CDR3 length is 16 residues. In DNA form, the CDR3 reads TGTGCCAGCAGCTTTCAGGGCGCGACCACAAATGAAAAACTGTTTTTT. Translation: CASSFQGATTNEKLFF.

The V call is TRBV19, the J call TRBJ2-5; 7 bases are shared with TRBD2. Germline V CDR1 and CDR2: LNHDA, SQIVND (reference sequence). The CDR3 is 15 amino acids. The V segment lost 5 bases and the J segment 4 bases; nucleotides outside the gene matches: 10. The CDR3 sequence is CASSAGLSQGETQYF. DNA for the CDR3: TGTGCCAGTAGTGCGGGACTATCCCAGGGAGAGACCCAGTACTTC.

The rearrangement uses TRBV6-5 and TRBJ1-6, with D unresolved. Germline V gene data show CDR1 as MNHEY and CDR2 as SVGAGI. This CDR3 is 14 amino acids long. V dropped 6 bases and J dropped 7 bases, with 13 bases sitting between them. Here the CDR3 DNA reads TGTGCCAGCAGACCGACTTGGGAGAATTCACCCCTCCACTTT. Amino acid sequence: CASRPTWENSPLHF.

This rearrangement joins TRBV28 to TRBJ2-7, with D maybe TRBD1 (5 bases). The germline gives CDR1 MDHEN, CDR2 SYDVKM. CDR3 size: 12 residues. V was pared by 3 bases and J by 3 bases, with 6 bases between. CDR3 residues: CASSFQGYEQYF. CDR3 in DNA: TGTGCCAGCAGTTTCCAGGGCTACGAGCAGTACTTC.

The chain is built from TRBV7-9 and TRBJ1-2; D is perhaps TRBD1 (6 bases). CDR1 is SEHNR and CDR2 is FQNEAQ in the germline V gene (reference sequence). V dropped 0 bases and J dropped 3 bases, with 14 bases sitting between them. CDR3 length equals 16 residues. The CDR3 DNA reads TGTGCCAGCAGCTTAGCCACAGGGTTAGGGGACTATGGCTACACCTTC. This encodes CASSLATGLGDYGYTF.